This T cell receptor beta chain is drawn from a study of cytomegalovirus exposure and HLA in healthy donors (dated by TCRdb to the late 2010s). Some background on the complete study: An earlier analysis of roughly 630 of the donors reported approximately 270 Gb of sequence data and roughly 110 million unique TCR beta sequences from 150 million to 200 million T cells. The study aimed to test whether cataloging public T cell receptors could reveal signatures of past pathogen exposure. A later analysis re-examined previously published TCR beta repertoires from several hundred donors and added high-resolution HLA genotyping to investigate patterns of TCR occurrence. To predict cytomegalovirus infection status, the study brought together high-throughput TCR immunosequencing, statistical association of individual TCRs with disease status, and machine learning. Typing coverage differed by locus: A, B, C, DRB1 and DQB1 were typed in about 620-640 donors, DQA1 in about 560, DPA1 in 600 to 610, and DPB1 in 450 to 490. Among roughly 370 genotyped donors of the cohort, an average of roughly 240,000 unique TCR beta nucleotide sequences were sequenced per donor, 15% to 20% of them non-productive. An earlier analysis of 587 of the donors used high-throughput TCR beta sequencing to judge whether each TCR beta V gene segment behaved as functional or pseudogenic. Class I and class II HLA loci were covered by the typing at four-digit resolution. An early release that covered 640 HLA-typed donors contained approximately 300 gigabases of sequencing data and 85 million to 100 million unique TCR sequences. The study used immunosequencing to profile the T cell repertoires of approximately 690 subjects and linked those repertoires to cytomegalovirus serostatus. A later genetic analysis took genome-wide SNP genotypes for about 65% of the 666 donors and used that subset as a discovery cohort. Donor age, sex, ethnicity and CMV serostatus were compiled together with the repertoire data. In addition to the first cohort of 500 to 850 subjects, a separate validation cohort of 130 or so different subjects was used. Of the roughly 400 genotyped donors, 65% to 90% fell in the genetic ancestry cluster associated with self-reported Caucasian donors. In the later analysis, no new phenotypic data were used to find candidate immune exposures; instead, reliance was placed on TCR beta sequences and their occurrence across donors. Every discovery cohort repertoire had been produced on one sequencing platform. Roughly 5 DR-DQ haplotypes were handled as single units for association and clustering, since linkage in the cohort was strong. Results the study describes overall, beyond this receptor: The authors suggested that the approach could potentially be generalized to other disease states and immunological phenotypes. According to a later genetic analysis, donors in an Asian-associated ancestry cluster had fewer N-insertions in productive TCRs than the approximately 650-donor mean. In a later analysis, some 18,000 TCR beta sequences were associated with specific HLA alleles at a false discovery rate of 0.05. Correlated functional status among segregating V segments might reflect linkage disequilibrium, but an unknown experimental factor could not be ruled out. The study listed approximately 160 TCR beta chains as associated with cytomegalovirus. In a later analysis, TCR association rates were found to vary across HLA loci, with the most associated TCRs seen for DRB1 alleles and the fewest for HLA-C alleles. The earlier analysis of some 560 of the donors excluded about 16 rarely observed V segments, including chromosome 9 orphons, because counts were too low. In a later analysis, HLA-associated TCR beta chains showed more clonal expansion and lower generation probabilities than non-associated chains that were equally common. Cytomegalovirus status was reported to be diagnosed by the classifier with high specificity and sensitivity in both the original and validation cohorts. Presence/absence analyses assumed roughly uniform sequencing depth across donors, an assumption that may not hold. Most TCR sequences were observed very rarely across donors, whereas some public TCRs were present in many individuals. A group of highly shared sequence variants was considered likely to be a technical artifact of the sequencing pipeline. Because HLA typing was unavailable for some donors at each locus, only the typed subset was used in association tests. A further reported finding was that TCR beta sequences accurately predicted the HLA-A and HLA-B alleles for most subjects in the first cohort. Broadly in line with IMGT annotations, most TCR beta V segments showed up in productive rearrangements about 90% or about 30% of the time in an earlier analysis of around 550 of the donors. Several of the top co-occurrence clusters appeared to be linked to parvovirus B19, influenza, CMV and Epstein-Barr virus, according to a later analysis. Because the 87-base-pair reads could not distinguish some IMGT-functional V segments, including TRBV6-2 and TRBV6-3, those segments were excluded. When HLA alleles, especially DR and DQ, strongly co-occurred, TCR associations were difficult to assign to individual alleles. Only TCR beta chains were sequenced in this cohort, and the absence of alpha or paired-chain data limited detectable features. For the cohort, immune exposure information was limited to CMV serostatus. In vitro tests confirmed that a few of the cytomegalovirus-associated TCR beta chains recognize cytomegalovirus antigens. V-gene and J-gene trimming of TCR beta chains was associated with a missense DCLRE1C variant in a later genetic analysis, and the association was replicated in an independent cohort. A later analysis found that most CMV-associated TCR beta chains appeared HLA-restricted, with HLA associations seemingly driven largely by CMV exposure.

Between the V and J ends, shortened by 0 bases and 4 bases respectively, the junction contains 10 bases. CDR3 length: 15 amino acids, cysteine to phenylalanine. Solely the CDR3 DNA is kept, with 45 bases framed from the first base. CDR1 is given as SGHTA and CDR2 as FQGNSA, both from the germline V gene. The sample holds a few counts of this clone. Its cognate antigen has yet to be identified. No base quality information exists; no much larger clone differs at one position. In total, approximately 700 healthy bone marrow donors made up the cohort. Cohort members were all nominally healthy when sampled, although unrecorded immune exposures were likely present. The donor was CMV seronegative and was included in the group of approximately 350 seronegative cohort members. Every donor gave a peripheral blood sample, and the peripheral blood mononuclear cells from that sample were used for TCR beta sequencing. Genomic DNA extraction from the blood cell samples was performed with the Qiagen DNeasy Blood Extraction Kit.

To prepare the library, the immunoSEQ multiplex PCR assay was applied. A mixture of 60 forward primers for TCR Vbeta segments and 13 reverse primers for TCR Jbeta segments was used in the multiplex PCR. The CDR3 region of rearranged TCR beta genes was amplified from genomic DNA with a multiplex PCR assay. The amplified TCR beta libraries were sequenced on the Illumina HiSeq System as 87-base-pair reads. In the authors' own workflow: In a later analysis, about 80 million unique TCR beta chains were counted across the approximately 670 repertoires, and roughly 11 million of these chains were shared by at least two donors. Raw reads were error-corrected and collapsed into unique sequences with a nearest-neighbor algorithm that merged closely related sequences to remove PCR and sequencing errors. Alignment of CDR3 sequences to IMGT reference sequences was used to assign V, D and J gene segments. For a sequence to be retained, a match of at least six nucleotides to both a V gene segment and a J gene segment was required. A rearrangement counted as productive if the CDR3 had no stop codons and remained in frame with V and J, and every other rearrangement counted as non-productive. CDR3 was defined by IMGT convention, running from the second conserved V-encoded cysteine to the conserved J-encoded phenylalanine. Sequences without an unambiguous match to a single V gene segment were excluded from the earlier analysis of several hundred of the donors. An earlier analysis of under 750 of the donors called V segments functional above 56.7% productive rearrangements and segregating when the between-donor standard deviation exceeded 5%. A statistical classification framework was built for diagnosing cytomegalovirus status from the catalog of TCR beta chain sequences. A later analysis assigned V and J genes by comparing TCR nucleotide sequences with IMGT/GENE-DB human TR gene sequences. A later analysis assigned CDR3 sequences and most-parsimonious VDJ recombination scenarios with the TCRdist pipeline. In a later analysis, each TCR beta chain was defined by its CDR3 amino acid sequence together with its V-gene family, and reads lacking a unique V-gene family were excluded. A later analysis removed over 500 highly shared, low-generation-probability nucleotide sequences to deal with suspected cross-contamination and a sequencing artifact. A later analysis calculated a clonal expansion index for each public chain from normalized within-repertoire ranks of inferred template counts. In a later analysis, generation probabilities were computed using a VDJ recombination model fitted to out-of-frame rearrangements, and the results were checked against IGoR. A later analysis scored TCR-TCR, TCR-HLA and TCR-CMV co-occurrence with hypergeometric tests, applying a repertoire-size bias correction to TCR pairs. False discovery rates were estimated in a later analysis by permuting HLA or CMV assignments 20 times. In a later analysis, co-occurring TCRs were grouped using DBSCAN, and TCRdist sequence similarity was added for clustering within HLA-allele-positive subsets. Repertoires with fewer than 30,000 or more than 120,000 public chains, plus five repertoires with anomalous nucleotide sharing, were excluded from co-occurrence clustering. Drawn from immuneACCESS, this table holds only the in-frame rearrangements with V and J called that TCRdb kept. Clones are partly lost; checked studies trace under half to an unresolved V gene and leave the rest unexplained. D and trimming come from the DNA, and the V and J calls and clone size come from that table. Across this sample there are 140,000 to 150,000 clones, with approximately 80% seen only once. Jointly, the top ten make up 2% to 3% of the sample.

The origin of this receptor is a boy younger than 10 in good health and CMV-seronegative. Recombination linked TRBV7-2 to TRBJ2-1, with no D gene named confidently. The sample consisted of PBMCs. The CDR3 region: CASSLAVPLYNEQFF. The bases are TGTGCCAGCAGCTTAGCGGTTCCCCTATACAATGAGCAGTTCTTC.